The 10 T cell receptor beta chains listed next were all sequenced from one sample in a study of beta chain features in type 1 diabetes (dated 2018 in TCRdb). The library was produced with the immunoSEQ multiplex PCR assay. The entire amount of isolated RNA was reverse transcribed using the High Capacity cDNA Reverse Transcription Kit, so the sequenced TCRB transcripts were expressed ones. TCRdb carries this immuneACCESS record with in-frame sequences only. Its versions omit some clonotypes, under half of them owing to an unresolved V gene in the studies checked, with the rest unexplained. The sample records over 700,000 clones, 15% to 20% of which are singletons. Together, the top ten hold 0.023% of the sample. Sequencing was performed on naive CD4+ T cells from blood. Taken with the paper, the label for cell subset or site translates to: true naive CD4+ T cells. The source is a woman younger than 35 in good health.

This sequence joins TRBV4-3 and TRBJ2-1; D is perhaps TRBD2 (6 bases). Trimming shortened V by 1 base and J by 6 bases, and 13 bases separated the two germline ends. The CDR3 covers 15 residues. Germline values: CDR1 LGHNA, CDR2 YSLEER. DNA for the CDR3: TGCGCCAGCAGCCAAGCCCCGGGAGCTATCAATGAGCAGTTCTTC. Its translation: CASSQAPGAINEQFF.

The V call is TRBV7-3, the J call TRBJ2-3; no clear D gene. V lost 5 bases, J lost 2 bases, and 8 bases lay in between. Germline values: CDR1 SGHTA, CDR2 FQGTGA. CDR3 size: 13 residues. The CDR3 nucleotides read TGTGCCAGCAGCATCACGCACACAGATACGCAGTATTTT. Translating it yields CASSITHTDTQYF.

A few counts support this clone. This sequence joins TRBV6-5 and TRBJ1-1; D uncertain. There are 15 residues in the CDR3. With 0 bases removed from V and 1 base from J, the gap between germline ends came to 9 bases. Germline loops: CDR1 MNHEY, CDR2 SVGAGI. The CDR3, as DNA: TGTGCCAGCAGTTACTCAAATATTAGGAACACTGAAGCTTTCTTT. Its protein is CASSYSNIRNTEAFF.

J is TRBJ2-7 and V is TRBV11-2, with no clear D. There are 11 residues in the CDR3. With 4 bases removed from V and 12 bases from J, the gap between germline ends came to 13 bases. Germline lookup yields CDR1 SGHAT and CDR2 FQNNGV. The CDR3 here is CASSSSWFRYF. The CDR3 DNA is TGTGCCAGCAGCTCAAGCTGGTTCCGGTACTTC.

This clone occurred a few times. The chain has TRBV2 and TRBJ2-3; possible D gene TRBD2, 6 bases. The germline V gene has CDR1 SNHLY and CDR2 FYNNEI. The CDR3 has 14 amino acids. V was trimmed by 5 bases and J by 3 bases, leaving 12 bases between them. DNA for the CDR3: TGTGCCAGCAGTCCCGGGAGACGGACAGATACGCAGTATTTT. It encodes CASSPGRRTDTQYF. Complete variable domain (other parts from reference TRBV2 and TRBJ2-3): EPEVTQTPSHQVTQMGQEVILRCVPISNHLYFYWYRQILGQKVEFLVSFYNNEISEKSEIFDDQFSVERPDGSNFTLKIRSTKLEDSAMYFCASSPGRRTDTQYFGPGTRLTVL.

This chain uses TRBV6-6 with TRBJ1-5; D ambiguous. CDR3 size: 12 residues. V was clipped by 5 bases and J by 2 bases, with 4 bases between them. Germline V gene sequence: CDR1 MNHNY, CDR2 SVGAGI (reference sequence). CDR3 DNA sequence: TGTGCCAGCAGTCACCGCAATCAGCCCCAGCATTTT. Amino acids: CASSHRNQPQHF.

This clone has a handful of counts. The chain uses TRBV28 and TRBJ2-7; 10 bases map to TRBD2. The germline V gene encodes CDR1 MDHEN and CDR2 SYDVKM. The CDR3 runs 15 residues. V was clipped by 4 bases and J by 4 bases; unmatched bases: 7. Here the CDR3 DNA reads TGTGCCAGCAGTTCCCCTAGCGGGAGTACTTACGAGCAGTACTTC. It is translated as CASSSPSGSTYEQYF.

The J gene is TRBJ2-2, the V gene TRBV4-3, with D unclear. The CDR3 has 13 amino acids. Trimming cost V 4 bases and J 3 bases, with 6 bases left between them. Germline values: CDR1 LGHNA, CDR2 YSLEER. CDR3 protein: CASSPLDTGELFF. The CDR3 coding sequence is TGCGCCAGCAGCCCCCTCGACACCGGGGAGCTGTTTTTT.

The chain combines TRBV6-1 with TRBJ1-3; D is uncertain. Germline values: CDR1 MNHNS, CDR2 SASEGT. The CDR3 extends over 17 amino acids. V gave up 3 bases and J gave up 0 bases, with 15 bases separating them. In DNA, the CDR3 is TGTGCCAGCAGTGAGCTTCCCGGACCGAACTCTGGAAACACCATATATTTT. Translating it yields CASSELPGPNSGNTIYF.

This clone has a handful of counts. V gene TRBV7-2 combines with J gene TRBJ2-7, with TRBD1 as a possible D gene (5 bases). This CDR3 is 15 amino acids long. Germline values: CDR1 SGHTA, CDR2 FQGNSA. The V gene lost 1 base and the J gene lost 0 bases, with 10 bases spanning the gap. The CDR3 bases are TGTGCCAGCAGCTTAGTCCAGGGCAGCTCCTACGAGCAGTACTTC. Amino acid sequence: CASSLVQGSSYEQYF.